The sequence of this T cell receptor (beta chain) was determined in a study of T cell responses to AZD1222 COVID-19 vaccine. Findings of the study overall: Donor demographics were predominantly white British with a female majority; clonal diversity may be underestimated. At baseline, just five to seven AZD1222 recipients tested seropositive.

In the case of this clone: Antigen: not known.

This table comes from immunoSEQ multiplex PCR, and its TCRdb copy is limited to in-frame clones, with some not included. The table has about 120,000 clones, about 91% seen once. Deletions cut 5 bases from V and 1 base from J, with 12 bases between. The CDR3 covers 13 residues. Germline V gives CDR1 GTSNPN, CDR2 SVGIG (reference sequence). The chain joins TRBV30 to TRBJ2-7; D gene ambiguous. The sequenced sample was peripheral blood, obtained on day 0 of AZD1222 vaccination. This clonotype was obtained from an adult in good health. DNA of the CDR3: TGTGCCTGGTCGTGGGCTTGGTCCTACGAGCAGTACTTC. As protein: CAWSWAWSYEQYF.